One and the same sample provided the 31 T cell receptor beta chains below, sequenced in a study of control samples from healthy donors and cancer patients. Using immunoSEQ multiplex PCR, the repertoire was profiled, and TCRdb retains in-frame clones only, with some absent. Here the sample spans roughly 38,000 clones, around four fifths being singletons. Material: blood. These receptors all stem from a man aged 55 to 69 in good health.

This clone was recorded only once. The chain couples TRBV7-2 to TRBJ1-1; no firm D call. This CDR3 comprises 15 residues. V was clipped by 2 bases and J by 1 base, with 11 bases between them. Germline CDR1 reads SGHTA; CDR2 reads FQGNSA. In DNA, the CDR3 is TGTGCCAGCAGCTTAAAGGTGGGCGGGAACACTGAAGCTTTCTTT. Protein product: CASSLKVGGNTEAFF.

The J gene is TRBJ1-1, the V gene TRBV18; no clear D. CDR1 is KGHSH and CDR2 is LQKENI in the germline V gene. The CDR3 contains 13 residues. Deletions cut 3 bases from V and 1 base from J, with 6 bases between. CDR3 region: CASSPAGNTEAFF. The CDR3 nucleotides read TGTGCCAGCTCACCGGCAGGGAACACTGAAGCTTTCTTT. Variable domain in full (rest from reference TRBV18 and TRBJ1-1): NAGVMQNPRHLVRRRGQEARLRCSPMKGHSHVYWYRQLPEEGLKFMVYLQKENIIDESGMPKERFSAEFPKEGPSILRIQQVVRGDSAAYFCASSPAGNTEAFFGQGTRLTVV.

The rearrangement joins TRBV10-1 to TRBJ1-2; possible D gene TRBD1, 6 bases. The CDR3 consists of 10 residues. The germline V gene encodes CDR1 WNHNN and CDR2 SYGVQD (reference sequence). The V end lost 9 bases, the J end lost 8 bases, and 10 bases lay between the germline ends. DNA for the CDR3: TGCGCCAGACAGGGTTTGGGCTACACCTTC. Protein: CARQGLGYTF.

This clone appeared once. V is TRBV28 and J is TRBJ2-1; D not resolved. CDR1 is MDHEN and CDR2 is SYDVKM in the germline V gene. Trimming pared 3 bases from V and 8 bases from J, leaving 5 bases between. CDR3 length: 11 residues. The CDR3 DNA reads TGTGCCAGCAGTTTGTGGGATGAGCAGTTCTTC. Translated: CASSLWDEQFF.

This chain connects TRBV2 to TRBJ2-2; D is uncertain. This CDR3 spans 15 amino acids. The ends were cut back, 6 bases at V and 0 bases at J, with 11 bases in the middle. Germline CDR1 SNHLY, CDR2 FYNNEI. CDR3 bases: TGTGCCAGCAGCCCGACCATCTCGAACACCGGGGAGCTGTTTTTT. Residues: CASSPTISNTGELFF.

V is TRBV7-9 and J is TRBJ2-1, with 7 bases aligning to TRBD2. V was clipped by 8 bases and J by 4 bases; unmatched bases: 8. There are 14 residues in the CDR3. Germline V lookup: CDR1 SEHNR, CDR2 FQNEAQ (reference sequence). CDR3 residues: CASVSMGGYNEQFF. CDR3 nucleotides: TGTGCCAGCGTATCAATGGGGGGGTACAATGAGCAGTTCTTC.

The V and J genes are TRBV4-3 and TRBJ1-1, with D maybe TRBD1 (5 bases). This CDR3 is 17 amino acids long. V lost 4 bases to trimming and J lost 5 bases, with 23 bases between them. Looked up from germline, CDR1 is LGHNA and CDR2 is YSLEER. The CDR3 DNA sequence: TGCGCCAGCAGCCTTCTGTCCTACACAGGCGCAAAGACTGAAGCTTTCTTT. Translating it yields CASSLLSYTGAKTEAFF.

The J gene is TRBJ1-5, the V gene TRBV28; no definite D call. V was pared by 4 bases and J by 0 bases, with 10 bases between. The CDR3 runs 15 residues. The germline V gene encodes CDR1 MDHEN and CDR2 SYDVKM. The CDR3 DNA reads TGTGCCAGCAGTTCGCCAGGCTATAGCAATCAGCCCCAGCATTTT. Its protein is CASSSPGYSNQPQHF. Based on the CDR3 plus reference TRBV28 and TRBJ1-5, the full variable domain is DVKVTQSSRYLVKRTGEKVFLECVQDMDHENMFWYRQDPGLGLRLIYFSYDVKMKEKGDIPEGYSVSREKKERFSLILESASTNQTSMYLCASSSPGYSNQPQHFGDGTRLSIL.

This rearrangement joins TRBV6-5 to TRBJ1-1; D gene uncertain. V gave up 0 bases and J gave up 1 base, with 9 bases separating them. CDR3 length: 15 residues. Germline CDR1 and CDR2: MNHEY and SVGAGI. The CDR3 reads CASSYSHRPNTEAFF. The CDR3 DNA reads as TGTGCCAGCAGTTACTCGCACCGGCCGAACACTGAAGCTTTCTTT.

The rearrangement joins TRBV6-2 or TRBV6-3 to TRBJ1-5, with D perhaps matching TRBD1 (5 bases). This CDR3 region has 14 residues. The germline V and J ends were trimmed by 1 base and 4 bases, with 8 bases remaining between them. Germline V CDR1 and CDR2: MNHEY, SVGEGT. CDR3 in amino acids: CASSYLDSNQPQHF. CDR3 coding DNA: TGTGCCAGCAGTTACTTAGACAGTAATCAGCCCCAGCATTTT.

There are a few counts of this clone. The CDR3 reads CASRPGPASDTQYF. DNA for the CDR3: TGCGCCAGCAGGCCGGGCCCTGCCTCAGATACGCAGTATTTT. The genes are TRBV5-1 and TRBJ2-3; no firm D call. With 5 bases removed from V and 4 bases from J, the gap between germline ends came to 14 bases. The CDR3 has 14 residues. From germline, CDR1 is SGHRS and CDR2 YFSETQ.

This chain uses TRBV5-1 with TRBJ2-1, with a possible D match to TRBD1 (7 bases). This CDR3 is built from 15 residues. The V end was cut by 4 bases, the J end by 7 bases, with 18 bases between. Germline loops: CDR1 SGHRS, CDR2 YFSETQ. DNA of the CDR3: TGCGCCAGCAGCCCGACACAGACAGGGAGGAATGAGCAGTTCTTC. Translated, it gives CASSPTQTGRNEQFF. Based on the CDR3 plus reference TRBV5-1 and TRBJ2-1, the full variable domain is KAGVTQTPRYLIKTRGQQVTLSCSPISGHRSVSWYQQTPGQGLQFLFEYFSETQRNKGNFPGRFSGRQFSNSRSEMNVSTLELGDSALYLCASSPTQTGRNEQFFGPGTRLTVL.

This sequence joins TRBV6-2 or TRBV6-3 and TRBJ2-5; D is perhaps TRBD1 (6 bases). This CDR3 is 14 amino acids long. With 2 bases removed from V and 5 bases from J, the gap between germline ends came to 12 bases. The germline V gene has CDR1 MNHEY and CDR2 SVGEGT. The CDR3 DNA reads as TGTGCCAGCAGTTACGGACTCCAGGGGGAGACCCAGTACTTC. It codes for CASSYGLQGETQYF.

V and J are TRBV7-9 and TRBJ1-3, with a possible D match to TRBD1 (5 bases). V was trimmed by 2 bases and J by 4 bases, leaving 21 bases between them. This CDR3 is built from 18 residues. Germline CDR1 is SEHNR and CDR2 is FQNEAQ (reference sequence). In nucleotides, the CDR3 is TGTGCCAGCAGCTTAAAGGTGGGGCCTCCTAGGGCGGGAAACACCATATATTTT. Translation: CASSLKVGPPRAGNTIYF.

This clone is a singleton in its sample. V is TRBV6-5 and J is TRBJ2-7; the D gene is possibly TRBD2 (6 bases). Germline V gene data show CDR1 as MNHEY and CDR2 as SVGAGI. CDR3 length: 15 residues. Trimming took 5 bases from V and 0 from J, leaving 14 bases between them. The DNA of the CDR3 is TGTGCCAGCAGTCACGGGAGACTCGGCTCCTACGAGCAGTACTTC. Translating gives CASSHGRLGSYEQYF.

The V call is TRBV11-2, the J call TRBJ1-6, with D tentatively TRBD1 (5 bases). CDR3 length equals 16 residues. V shed 5 bases and J shed 5 bases, with 16 bases lying between them. Germline V gene sequence: CDR1 SGHAT, CDR2 FQNNGV. The CDR3 DNA reads TGTGCCAGCAGCCTCAGGGTCAGGACGAATAATTCACCCCTCCACTTT. Its protein is CASSLRVRTNNSPLHF.

Details on this clone: At one of its ends the junction is not consistent with the germline gene, which may arise from a read error. The J gene is TRBJ2-7, the V gene TRBV2, with 7 positions matching TRBD1. The CDR3 length is 14 residues. Germline V gives CDR1 SNHLY, CDR2 FYNNEI. CDR3 protein: CASREDRVVHEQYF. As DNA, the CDR3 is TGTGCCAGCAGGGAAGACAGGGTGGTGCACGAGCAGTACTTC. The full variable domain, rest sourced from reference TRBV2 and TRBJ2-7, is EPEVTQTPSHQVTQMGQEVILRCVPISNHLYFYWYRQILGQKVEFLVSFYNNEISEKSEIFDDQFSVERPDGSNFTLKIRSTKLEDSAMYFCASREDRVVHEQYFGPGTRLTVT.

This chain joins TRBV5-1 and TRBJ2-2; either TRBD1 or TRBD2 may supply D (7 bases each). CDR1 is SGHRS and CDR2 is YFSETQ in the germline V gene. V lost 4 bases and J lost 4, with 17 bases in between. The CDR3 length is 16 residues. For the CDR3, the DNA is TGCGCCAGCAGCCAGGGAGGGGCAGGGGGCACCGGGGAGCTGTTTTTT. This translates into CASSQGGAGGTGELFF.

This chain links TRBV18 with TRBJ1-5, with D possibly being TRBD1 (6 bases). Germline CDR1 and CDR2: KGHSH and LQKENI. Trimming pared 3 bases from V and 3 bases from J, leaving 9 bases between. The CDR3 covers 14 residues. CDR3 DNA: TGTGCCAGCTCACCTCGACAGGACAATCAGCCCCAGCATTTT. This sequence encodes CASSPRQDNQPQHF.

This clone has only one observation. CDR3 bases: TGTGCCAGTAGTATCCTCTCGGGGGATCAGCCCCAGCATTTT. As protein: CASSILSGDQPQHF. The V and J genes are TRBV19 and TRBJ1-5; D possibly corresponds to TRBD1 (5 bases). CDR3 length: 14 residues. CDR1 is LNHDA, CDR2 SQIVND, per germline (reference sequence). V was shortened by 3 bases and J by 5 bases, with 11 bases between the two germline ends.

This clone has just a few counts. V is TRBV27 and J is TRBJ1-5; D ambiguous. This CDR3 region has 13 residues. V was shortened by 6 bases and J by 2 bases, with 8 bases between the two germline ends. CDR1 is MNHEY, CDR2 SMNVEV, per germline (reference sequence). In DNA form, the CDR3 reads TGTGCCAGCAGGGGTTCGGGCAATCAGCCCCAGCATTTT. This sequence encodes CASRGSGNQPQHF.

This rearrangement joins TRBV7-8 to TRBJ2-7; 12 nucleotides agree with TRBD2. The CDR3 length is 18 residues. Trimming removed 5 bases from V and 5 bases from J; junction bases left unmatched: 16. Germline loops: CDR1 SGHVS, CDR2 FQNEAQ. The CDR3 DNA reads as TGTGCCAGCAGCCCGATCAGGACTAGCGGGGTCGGGGGGGACGAGCAGTACTTC. As protein: CASSPIRTSGVGGDEQYF.

CDR3 nucleotides: TGTGCCAGTAGTTCTATCTGGCGAATCTACGAGCAGTACTTC. It specifies CASSSIWRIYEQYF. The rearrangement uses TRBV19 and TRBJ2-7; no clear D gene. This CDR3 is 14 amino acids long. Trimming took off 5 bases at V and 3 bases at J, with 14 bases between the two ends. The germline gives CDR1 LNHDA, CDR2 SQIVND (reference sequence).

The chain joins TRBV18 to TRBJ1-2, with TRBD1 matching 8 bases. CDR3 size: 14 residues. Germline values: CDR1 KGHSH, CDR2 LQKENI. After removal of 3 bases from V and 5 bases from J, the junction contained 5 bases not matched to a gene. This CDR3 is CASSPGQGGYGYTF. DNA for the CDR3: TGTGCCAGCTCACCCGGACAGGGTGGATATGGCTACACCTTC.

The chain links TRBV11-2 to TRBJ1-5; unclear D gene. From germline, CDR1 is SGHAT and CDR2 FQNNGV. This CDR3 is 13 amino acids long. Trimming cost V 4 bases and J 6 bases, with 10 bases left between them. In DNA, the CDR3 is TGTGCCAGCAGCTCCAGTATGGGTCAGCCCCAGCATTTT. Translated, it gives CASSSSMGQPQHF.

The chain joins TRBV15 to TRBJ2-5, with 7 bases lining up with TRBD1. The germline V gene encodes CDR1 LNHNV and CDR2 YYDKDF (reference sequence). V lost 3 bases and J lost 5; bases outside the gene matches: 6. This CDR3 is 14 amino acids long. CDR3 protein: CATSSMTGIETQYF. The CDR3 bases are TGTGCCACCAGCAGTATGACAGGGATCGAGACCCAGTACTTC. Combining the CDR3 with reference TRBV15 and TRBJ2-5 gives the whole variable domain DAMVIQNPRYQVTQFGKPVTLSCSQTLNHNVMYWYQQKSSQAPKLLFHYYDKDFNNEADTPDNFQSRRPNTSFCFLDIRSPGLGDTAMYLCATSSMTGIETQYFGPGTRLLVL.

J is TRBJ2-1 and V is TRBV30; 14 bases align to TRBD2. Germline V lookup: CDR1 GTSNPN, CDR2 SVGIG (reference sequence). The CDR3 is 15 residues long. The V segment lost 5 bases and the J segment 9 bases; nucleotides outside the gene matches: 9. The CDR3 bases are TGTGCCTGGGGGCCCGGGACTAGCGGGAGCAGTGAGCAGTTCTTC. It is translated as CAWGPGTSGSSEQFF.

The CDR3 region is CASSPGGFRPYEQYF. DNA for the CDR3: TGTGCCAGCAGCCCAGGGGGGTTCCGACCCTACGAGCAGTACTTC. The chain is built from TRBV6-5 and TRBJ2-7, with D possibly matching TRBD1 (7 bases). Per the germline V gene, CDR1 is MNHEY and CDR2 is SVGAGI. Trimming took off 6 bases at V and 2 bases at J, with 17 bases between the two ends. This CDR3 is built from 15 residues.

The chain couples TRBV29-1 to TRBJ2-7, with a possible D match to TRBD1 (5 bases). The V gene's germline CDR1 is SQVTM and CDR2 ANQGSEA. Trimming removed 7 bases at V and 3 bases at J, with 16 bases between. This CDR3 is 13 amino acids long. CDR3 bases: TGCAGCGCGAAGGACATTGGGCTCTACGAGCAGTACTTC. This translates into CSAKDIGLYEQYF.

The rearrangement joins TRBV19 to TRBJ2-7; 10 bases are shared with TRBD1. This CDR3 spans 15 amino acids. V shed 0 bases, J shed 7 bases, and the junction held 6 bases outside the gene matches. CDR1 LNHDA and CDR2 SQIVND come from the germline V gene (reference sequence). CDR3: CASSIDSGQGREQYF. CDR3 DNA sequence: TGTGCCAGTAGTATAGATTCGGGACAGGGGAGAGAGCAGTACTTC.

This chain links TRBV5-4 with TRBJ1-1; weak D call: TRBD1 (5 bases). The V and J ends lost 4 bases and 1 base respectively, with 11 bases between them. Germline CDR1 SGHNT, CDR2 YYREEE (reference sequence). CDR3 length equals 14 residues. The CDR3 region has the DNA TGTGCCAGCAGCCCCGGACATCCGAACACTGAAGCTTTCTTT. This translates into CASSPGHPNTEAFF.